The entry that follows covers one T cell receptor (beta chain) sequence. As yet, its antigen is unknown. These data come from a study of T cell responses to AZD1222 COVID-19 vaccine. Study-wide results and caveats: Unmutated variant regions are reportedly the target of nearly half of TCRs that are spike-specific.

Trimming removed 1 base from V and 3 bases from J; junction bases left unmatched: 5. CDR3 length: 17 residues. Germline lookup yields CDR1 LNHDA and CDR2 SQIVND (reference sequence). Generated by immunoSEQ multiplex PCR, the TCRdb table keeps only in-frame clones and is missing some. There are 70,000 to 95,000 clones in the sample; 88% occur only once, and around 4.5% lies in the top ten. The chain is built from TRBV19 and TRBJ2-1; 11 nucleotides match TRBD2. The receptor's source is an adult in good health. The sample consisted of peripheral blood, taken on day 0 of MenACWY control vaccination. The CDR3 protein is CASSIGGTSGHYNEQFF. In DNA form, the CDR3 reads TGTGCCAGTAGTATAGGCGGGACTAGCGGACACTACAATGAGCAGTTCTTC.